A selection of T cell receptor beta chains follows, all from one sample in a study of T cell responses to AZD1222 COVID-19 vaccine. The protocol was immunoSEQ multiplex PCR, while the TCRdb copy is restricted to in-frame clones and leaves out a portion. The sample records over 75,000 clones, roughly 85% being singletons. The sample consisted of peripheral blood, taken 28 days after the second AZD1222 dose. All receptors come from an adult who received the AZD1222 COVID-19 vaccine. Each CDR3 is given with its conserved first and last residue. The order of the fields is clone size, V gene, J gene, D gene, CDR3 protein, CDR3 DNA. A D gene is named only where the DNA matches it firmly. Only some rows state a clone size, as once, few, many or a class for expanded clones.

clone size: .
V gene: TRBV19
J gene: TRBJ1-6
D gene: TRBD1
CDR3 protein: CATNLQGDSGSPLHF
CDR3 DNA: TGTGCCACCAACTTACAGGGGGACTCGGGTTCACCCCTCCACTTT

clone size: .
V gene: TRBV7-7
J gene: TRBJ2-2
D gene: .
CDR3 protein: CASSRLGGPGELFF
CDR3 DNA: TGTGCCAGCAGCCGCTTGGGGGGGCCCGGGGAGCTGTTTTTT

clone size: .
V gene: TRBV7-9
J gene: TRBJ2-7
D gene: .
CDR3 protein: CASTKIGEFSYEQYF
CDR3 DNA: TGTGCCAGCACCAAGATTGGGGAATTCAGCTACGAGCAGTACTTC

clone size: .
V gene: TRBV9
J gene: TRBJ2-2
D gene: .
CDR3 protein: CASSPEDRGELFF
CDR3 DNA: TGTGCCAGCAGCCCGGAGGACAGAGGGGAGCTGTTTTTT

clone size: .
V gene: TRBV6-6
J gene: TRBJ2-3
D gene: .
CDR3 protein: CASSYSKGSTDTQYF
CDR3 DNA: TGTGCCAGCAGTTACTCTAAGGGTAGCACAGATACGCAGTATTTT

clone size: .
V gene: TRBV5-1
J gene: TRBJ2-1
D gene: .
CDR3 protein: CASSFGQNYNEQFF
CDR3 DNA: TGCGCCAGCAGCTTTGGCCAGAATTACAATGAGCAGTTCTTC

clone size: .
V gene: TRBV28
J gene: TRBJ1-4
D gene: .
CDR3 protein: CASSPTLGDLGFVF
CDR3 DNA: TGTGCCAGCAGTCCCACCCTAGGGGATCTGGGTTTTGTGTTT

clone size: once
V gene: TRBV24-1
J gene: TRBJ1-4
D gene: .
CDR3 protein: CATSDWGSEKLFF
CDR3 DNA: TGTGCCACCAGTGATTGGGGCAGTGAAAAACTGTTTTTT

clone size: once
V gene: TRBV6-4
J gene: TRBJ2-7
D gene: .
CDR3 protein: CASRSGDFGEQYF
CDR3 DNA: TGTGCCAGCAGATCAGGGGATTTTGGTGAGCAGTACTTC

clone size: .
V gene: TRBV7-9
J gene: TRBJ1-4
D gene: .
CDR3 protein: CASSPPGATNEKLFF
CDR3 DNA: TGTGCCAGCAGCCCCCCCGGTGCAACTAATGAAAAACTGTTTTTT

clone size: .
V gene: TRBV7-3
J gene: TRBJ2-7
D gene: .
CDR3 protein: CASTLTPGSEQYF
CDR3 DNA: TGTGCCAGCACCCTTACCCCGGGAAGCGAGCAGTACTTC

clone size: .
V gene: TRBV7-9
J gene: TRBJ1-1
D gene: .
CDR3 protein: CASRPTGTGNTEAFF
CDR3 DNA: TGTGCCAGCAGGCCAACAGGGACGGGTAACACTGAAGCTTTCTTT

clone size: .
V gene: TRBV27
J gene: TRBJ1-6
D gene: .
CDR3 protein: CASSLSVATYNSPLHF
CDR3 DNA: TGTGCCAGCAGTTTATCAGTCGCGACCTATAATTCACCCCTCCACTTT

clone size: .
V gene: TRBV6-1
J gene: TRBJ1-2
D gene: .
CDR3 protein: CASSEDPRSASGYTF
CDR3 DNA: TGTGCCAGCAGTGAAGATCCCCGCAGCGCGTCTGGCTACACCTTC